This T cell receptor (beta chain) was found in a study of blood T cell repertoires in COVID-19. Study in general: From the United States, Italy and Spain came samples of acute and convalescent COVID-19. Sources were T cells, B-cell-depleted T cells, or PBMCs; the material itself was cDNA or gDNA.

There are 15 residues in the CDR3. CDR1 and CDR2 from the germline V gene are KGHDR and SFDVKD. V shed 3 bases, J shed 6 bases, and the junction held 7 bases outside the gene matches. This clone was seen a few times. In the authors' workflow: Reference gene primer amplification yielded estimated nucleated cell counts. TCRdb's table, derived via immunoSEQ multiplex PCR, lists solely in-frame clones and lacks some. That table furnishes V, J and clone size, whereas the DNA furnished D and trimming. Among tens of thousands of clones listed, approximately 90% were seen once. Source material: peripheral blood. The genes are TRBV24-1 and TRBJ2-1, with 7 bases lining up with TRBD2. The clonotype comes from a man over 45 with acute or convalescent COVID-19. CDR3 bases: TGTGCCACCAGTGATCCGCGGGGGAGGGTCAATGAGCAGTTCTTC. It is translated as CATSDPRGRVNEQFF.